This T cell receptor beta chain was profiled in a study of cytomegalovirus exposure and HLA in healthy donors. Worth noting for this clone: Its antigen is not known.

Libraries were prepared by immunoSEQ multiplex PCR; TCRdb keeps only in-frame clonotypes and omits some of them. The table includes 150,000 to 200,000 clones, about nine tenths detected once. This CDR3 has 15 residues. Germline loops: CDR1 LGHNA, CDR2 YNFKEQ. V dropped 0 bases and J dropped 1 base, with 9 bases sitting between them. Findings and caveats of the study: The study designated about 180 TCR beta chains cytomegalovirus-associated.

This receptor was identified in a man aged 25-45 years in good health and CMV-seropositive. J is TRBJ1-1 and V is TRBV4-2; D remains unclear. The source material was PBMCs. The chain's CDR3 is CASSQEKEGNTEAFF. The CDR3, as DNA: TGTGCCAGCAGCCAAGAGAAGGAAGGGAACACTGAAGCTTTCTTT.